The following is a TCR beta chain sequence with its context. This clone appeared once. This clone's antigen is unknown. The input lacks base qualities; no much larger clone sits a single base away. The data were taken from a study of cytomegalovirus exposure and HLA in healthy donors (dated by TCRdb to about 2017). Notes on the research overall: An earlier analysis of approximately 640 of the donors reported about 250 Gb of sequence data and 100 million to 140 million unique TCR beta sequences from some 180 million T cells. Donor age, sex, ethnicity and CMV serostatus were compiled together with the repertoire data. An early release that covered approximately 600 HLA-typed donors contained approximately 300 gigabases of sequencing data and tens of millions of unique TCR sequences. Typing coverage differed by locus: A, B, C, DRB1 and DQB1 were typed in roughly 620-630 donors, DQA1 in approximately 520, DPA1 in 606, and DPB1 in 450 to 480. Genome-wide SNP genotypes for about 65% of the roughly 670 donors were used in a later genetic analysis, which treated that subset as a discovery cohort. HLA typing included class I and class II loci at four-digit resolution. About five DR-DQ haplotypes were treated as single units for association and clustering because of strong linkage in the cohort. The study combined high-throughput TCR immunosequencing, statistical association of individual TCRs with disease status, and machine learning to predict cytomegalovirus infection status. A later analysis re-analyzed previously published TCR beta repertoires from several hundred donors and added high-resolution HLA genotyping to study TCR occurrence patterns. The study used immunosequencing to profile the T cell repertoires of about 670 subjects and linked those repertoires to cytomegalovirus serostatus. Of the approximately 400 genotyped donors, 81% fell in the genetic ancestry cluster associated with self-reported Caucasian donors. The aim of the study was to test whether cataloging public T cell receptors could identify signatures of past pathogen exposure. In the later analysis, no new phenotypic data were used to find candidate immune exposures; instead, reliance was placed on TCR beta sequences and their occurrence across donors. All discovery cohort repertoires had been generated using a single sequencing platform. Along with the approximately 650-subject first cohort, a separate validation cohort of over 90 different subjects was used. An earlier analysis of 500 to 750 of the donors applied high-throughput TCR beta sequencing to assess whether each TCR beta V gene segment acted as functional or pseudogenic. Among 398 genotyped donors of the cohort, an average of approximately 200,000 unique TCR beta nucleotide sequences was sequenced per donor, of which about 18% were non-productive. Findings and caveats that apply to the study as a whole: Correlated functional status among segregating V segments might reflect linkage disequilibrium, but an unknown experimental factor could not be ruled out. Because counts were too low, some 17 rarely observed V segments, including chromosome 9 orphons, were excluded from the earlier analysis of several hundred of the donors. When HLA alleles, especially DR and DQ, strongly co-occurred, attributing TCR associations to individual alleles was difficult. The authors suggested that the approach could potentially be generalized to other disease states and immunological phenotypes. A later analysis reported that several top co-occurrence clusters appeared linked to parvovirus B19, influenza, CMV and Epstein-Barr virus. Specific HLA alleles were associated with 15,000 to 20,000 TCR beta sequences at a false discovery rate of 0.05 in a later analysis. A total of roughly 160 TCR beta chains were listed by the study as associated with cytomegalovirus. According to a later analysis, TCR association rates differed among HLA loci, with DRB1 alleles showing the most associated TCRs and HLA-C alleles showing the fewest. In vitro tests confirmed that a few of the cytomegalovirus-associated TCR beta chains recognize cytomegalovirus antigens. Across donors, most TCR sequences were observed very rarely, whereas some public TCRs were present in many individuals. Cytomegalovirus status was reported to be diagnosed by the classifier with high specificity and sensitivity in both the original and validation cohorts. For the cohort, immune exposure information was limited to CMV serostatus. Sequencing depth was assumed to be roughly uniform across donors in the presence/absence analyses, though that assumption may not hold. V-gene and J-gene trimming of TCR beta chains was associated with a missense DCLRE1C variant in a later genetic analysis, and the association was replicated in an independent cohort. In a later analysis, HLA-associated TCR beta chains were found to be more clonally expanded and to have lower generation probabilities than equally common non-associated chains. According to a later analysis, most CMV-associated TCR beta chains appeared to be HLA-restricted, and the HLA associations seemed to be driven largely by CMV exposure. In an earlier analysis of some 640 of the donors, most TCR beta V segments were observed in productive rearrangements about 90% or about 30% of the time, broadly matching IMGT annotations. Because HLA typing was missing for some donors at each locus, association tests included only the typed subset. A further reported finding was that TCR beta sequences accurately predicted the HLA-A and HLA-B alleles for most subjects in the first cohort. Some IMGT-functional V segments, including TRBV6-2 and TRBV6-3, could not be distinguished by the 87-base-pair reads and were therefore excluded. Only TCR beta chains were sequenced in this cohort, and the absence of alpha or paired-chain data limited detectable features. A cluster of highly shared sequence variants was judged likely to be a technical artifact of the sequencing pipeline. In a later genetic analysis, fewer N-insertions in productive TCRs were reported among donors in an Asian-associated ancestry cluster than the roughly 640-donor mean.

In total, approximately 610 healthy bone marrow donors made up the cohort. All cohort members were sampled while nominally healthy, although unrecorded immune exposures were likely present. The donor tested CMV seropositive and was one of the 289 seropositive cohort members. A peripheral blood sample was collected from each donor, and TCR beta sequencing was performed on peripheral blood mononuclear cells. Genomic DNA extraction from the blood cell samples was performed with the Qiagen DNeasy Blood Extraction Kit. The V and J ends are trimmed by 4 bases and 2 bases, leaving 9 bases between them. CDR1 and CDR2 are read off the germline V gene as MNHEY and SVGAGI. The cysteine opens and the phenylalanine closes a CDR3 of 15 amino acids. This entry keeps only the CDR3 DNA: 45 bases, framed from base 1. Receptor amplification or capture employed the immunoSEQ multiplex PCR assay. For the multiplex PCR, a mixture combining 60 forward primers for TCR Vbeta segments and 13 reverse primers for TCR Jbeta segments was used. A multiplex PCR assay on genomic DNA amplified the CDR3 region of rearranged TCR beta genes. The amplified TCR beta libraries were sequenced on the Illumina HiSeq System as 87-base-pair reads. The authors' analysis ran thus. A later analysis tallied around 87 million unique TCR beta chains across the 550 to 850 repertoires, and around 12 million of those chains were shared by two or more donors. To remove PCR and sequencing errors, raw reads were error-corrected and collapsed into unique sequences using a nearest-neighbor algorithm that merged closely related sequences. To assign V, D and J gene segments, CDR3 sequences were aligned to IMGT reference sequences. For a sequence to be retained, at least a six-nucleotide match to both a V gene segment and a J gene segment was required. A rearrangement counted as productive if the CDR3 had no stop codons and remained in frame with V and J, and every other rearrangement counted as non-productive. CDR3 was defined according to IMGT convention as the region running from the second conserved V-encoded cysteine to the conserved J-encoded phenylalanine. The earlier analysis of about 590 of the donors excluded sequences that lacked an unambiguous match to a single V gene segment. In an earlier analysis of around 600 of the donors, V segments were called functional above 56.7% productive rearrangements and were called segregating when the between-donor standard deviation exceeded 5%. A statistical classification framework was developed to diagnose cytomegalovirus status using the catalog of TCR beta chain sequences. A later analysis assigned V and J genes by comparing TCR nucleotide sequences with IMGT/GENE-DB human TR gene sequences. The TCRdist pipeline was used in a later analysis to assign CDR3 sequences and most-parsimonious VDJ recombination scenarios. In a later analysis, each TCR beta chain was defined by its CDR3 amino acid sequence together with its V-gene family, and reads lacking a unique V-gene family were excluded. As a way to deal with suspected cross-contamination and a sequencing artifact, a later analysis dropped 450 to 600 nucleotide sequences that were highly shared and had low generation probability. For each public chain, a later analysis derived a clonal expansion index from normalized ranks of inferred template counts within each repertoire. A later analysis computed generation probabilities with a VDJ recombination model fitted to out-of-frame rearrangements, and checked the results against IGoR. In a later analysis, TCR-TCR, TCR-HLA and TCR-CMV co-occurrence was scored with hypergeometric tests, and a repertoire-size bias correction was applied to TCR pairs. In a later analysis, false discovery rates were estimated by permuting HLA or CMV assignments 20 times. A later analysis grouped co-occurring TCRs with DBSCAN, adding TCRdist sequence similarity when clustering within HLA-allele-positive subsets. For co-occurrence clustering, repertoires with fewer than 30,000 or more than 120,000 public chains were excluded, along with 5 or 6 repertoires with anomalous nucleotide sharing. TCRdb obtained this table from immuneACCESS and retained in-frame rearrangements with V and J assigned. These tables miss some clones; where compared with another copy, unresolved V genes account for less than half of the shortfall, and the remainder is unexplained. The V and J calls and clone size come from that table; D and trimming were worked out from the DNA. The sample table contains about 180,000 clones; only one count was recorded for around 80% of them. About 1.4% of the sample comes from the top ten.

The V and J genes are TRBV6-5 and TRBJ2-6; no D gene call is confident. This receptor was taken from a woman aged 25-40 years in good health and CMV-seropositive. Sequencing used PBMCs. The nucleotide sequence is given as TGTGCCAGCAGTTTAGACTCCCCTGGGGCCAACGTCCTGACTTTC. This translates into CASSLDSPGANVLTF.